This TCR beta chain was captured by sequencing in a study of cytomegalovirus exposure and HLA in healthy donors. It was with 60 Vbeta and 13 Jbeta primers that the PCR ran. Sequencing was performed with immunoSEQ multiplex PCR; in TCRdb, only in-frame clones are kept and a portion is missing. The sample holds roughly 140,000 clones; roughly 64% are singletons and the top ten take around 2.9%. This clone was recorded a few times. The sequencing input was PBMCs. The receptor was isolated from a woman aged 25 to 39 in good health and CMV-seropositive.

In DNA, the CDR3 is TGTGCCATCAGGGACCCTTCAGGAGGCACCGGGGAGCTGTTTTTT. Encoded protein: CAIRDPSGGTGELFF. This chain joins TRBV10-3 and TRBJ2-2, with D possibly being TRBD2 (5 bases). The CDR3 consists of 15 residues. V was trimmed by 6 bases and J by 4 bases, leaving 15 bases between them. CDR1 and CDR2 from the germline V gene are ENHRY and SYGVKD.